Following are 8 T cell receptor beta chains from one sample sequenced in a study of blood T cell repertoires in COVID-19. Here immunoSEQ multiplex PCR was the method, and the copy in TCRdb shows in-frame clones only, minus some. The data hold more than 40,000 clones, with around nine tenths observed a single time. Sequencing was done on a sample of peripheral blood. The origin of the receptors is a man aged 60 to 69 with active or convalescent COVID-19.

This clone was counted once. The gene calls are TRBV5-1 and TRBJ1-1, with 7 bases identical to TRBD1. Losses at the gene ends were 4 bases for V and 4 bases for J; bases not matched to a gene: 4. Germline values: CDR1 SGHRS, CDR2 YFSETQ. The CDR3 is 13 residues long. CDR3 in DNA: TGCGCCAGCAGCCAACAGGGGAGCACTGAAGCTTTCTTT. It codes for CASSQQGSTEAFF.

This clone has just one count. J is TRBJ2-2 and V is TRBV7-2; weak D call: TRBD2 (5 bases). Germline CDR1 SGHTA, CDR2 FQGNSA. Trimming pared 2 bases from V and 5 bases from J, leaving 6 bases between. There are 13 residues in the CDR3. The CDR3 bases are TGTGCCAGCAGCTTACGGAGGACCGGGGAGCTGTTTTTT. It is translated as CASSLRRTGELFF.

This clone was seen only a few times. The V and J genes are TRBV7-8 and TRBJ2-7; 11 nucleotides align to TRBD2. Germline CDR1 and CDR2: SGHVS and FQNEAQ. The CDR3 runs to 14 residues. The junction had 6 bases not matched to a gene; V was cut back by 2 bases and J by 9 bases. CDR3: CASSLLAGGGWQYF. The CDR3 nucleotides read TGTGCCAGCAGCTTACTAGCGGGGGGTGGGTGGCAGTACTTC.

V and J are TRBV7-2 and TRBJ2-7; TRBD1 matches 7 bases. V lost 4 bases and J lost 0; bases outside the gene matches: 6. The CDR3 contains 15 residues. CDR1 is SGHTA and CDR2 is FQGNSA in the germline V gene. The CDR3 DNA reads TGTGCCAGCAGCTCCTCGGGACAGAGCTCCTACGAGCAGTACTTC. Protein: CASSSSGQSSYEQYF.

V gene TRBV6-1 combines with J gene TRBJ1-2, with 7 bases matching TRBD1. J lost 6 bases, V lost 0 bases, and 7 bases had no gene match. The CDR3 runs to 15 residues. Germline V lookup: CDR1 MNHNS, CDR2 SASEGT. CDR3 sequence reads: CASSEAATGSHGYTF. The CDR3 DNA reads TGTGCCAGCAGTGAAGCCGCGACAGGGTCCCATGGCTACACCTTC.

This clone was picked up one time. The CDR3 loop reads CASSQGANQPQHF. CDR3 nucleotides: TGTGCCAGCAGCCAGGGGGCTAATCAGCCCCAGCATTTT. V is TRBV3-1 (or the pseudogene TRBV3-2) and J is TRBJ1-5; possible D gene TRBD1, 6 bases. V was pared by 3 bases and J by 4 bases, with 7 bases between. CDR3 length: 13 amino acids. Germline lookup yields CDR1 LGHDT and CDR2 YNNKEL (reference sequence).

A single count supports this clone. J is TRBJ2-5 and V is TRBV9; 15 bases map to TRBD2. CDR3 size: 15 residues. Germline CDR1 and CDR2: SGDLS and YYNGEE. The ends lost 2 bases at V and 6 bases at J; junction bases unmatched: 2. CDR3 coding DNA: TGTGCCAGCAGCGTTGGACTAGCGGGGGGGCAGACCCAGTACTTC. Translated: CASSVGLAGGQTQYF.

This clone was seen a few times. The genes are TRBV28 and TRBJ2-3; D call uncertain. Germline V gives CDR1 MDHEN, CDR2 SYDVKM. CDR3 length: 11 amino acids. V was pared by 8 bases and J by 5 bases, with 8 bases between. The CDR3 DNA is TGTGCCAGCGGCCTCCAAGATACGCAGTATTTT. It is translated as CASGLQDTQYF.